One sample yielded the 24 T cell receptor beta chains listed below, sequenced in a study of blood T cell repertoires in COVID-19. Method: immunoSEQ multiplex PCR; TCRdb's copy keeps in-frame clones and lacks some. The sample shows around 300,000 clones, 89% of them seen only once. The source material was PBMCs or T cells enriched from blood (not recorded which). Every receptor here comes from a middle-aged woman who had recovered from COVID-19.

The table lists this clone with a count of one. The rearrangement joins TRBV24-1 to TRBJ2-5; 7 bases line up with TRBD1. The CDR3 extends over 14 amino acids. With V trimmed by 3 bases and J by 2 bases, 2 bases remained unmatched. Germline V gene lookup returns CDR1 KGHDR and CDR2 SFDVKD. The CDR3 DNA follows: TGTGCCACCAGTGATCGGGACAGACAAGAGACCCAGTACTTC. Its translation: CATSDRDRQETQYF.

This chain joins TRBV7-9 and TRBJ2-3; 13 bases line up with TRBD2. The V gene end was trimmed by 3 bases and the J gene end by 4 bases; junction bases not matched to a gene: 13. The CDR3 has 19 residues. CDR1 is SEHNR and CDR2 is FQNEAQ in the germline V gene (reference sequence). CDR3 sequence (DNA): TGTGCCAGCAGCTTCGGACTAGCGGGGGCATTAATAGGACCAGATACGCAGTATTTT. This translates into CASSFGLAGALIGPDTQYF.

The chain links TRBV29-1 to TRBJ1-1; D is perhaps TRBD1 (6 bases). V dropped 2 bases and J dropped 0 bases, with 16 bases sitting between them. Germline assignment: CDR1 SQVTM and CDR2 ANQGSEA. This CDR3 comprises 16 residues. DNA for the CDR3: TGCAGCGTTGAAAGAACCTATAGGGGGATGAACACTGAAGCTTTCTTT. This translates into CSVERTYRGMNTEAFF.

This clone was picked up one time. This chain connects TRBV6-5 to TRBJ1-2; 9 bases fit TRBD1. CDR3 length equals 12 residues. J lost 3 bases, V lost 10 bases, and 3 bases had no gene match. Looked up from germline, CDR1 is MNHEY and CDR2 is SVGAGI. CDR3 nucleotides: TGTGCCATCGGGACAGGGTACTATGGCTACACCTTC. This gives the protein CAIGTGYYGYTF.

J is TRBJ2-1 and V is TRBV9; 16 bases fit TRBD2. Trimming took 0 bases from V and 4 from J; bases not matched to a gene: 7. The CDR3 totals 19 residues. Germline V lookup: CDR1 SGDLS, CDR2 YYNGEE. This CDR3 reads CASSVGFPGLAGGYNEQFF. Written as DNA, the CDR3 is TGTGCCAGCAGCGTAGGATTTCCGGGACTAGCGGGAGGGTACAATGAGCAGTTCTTC.

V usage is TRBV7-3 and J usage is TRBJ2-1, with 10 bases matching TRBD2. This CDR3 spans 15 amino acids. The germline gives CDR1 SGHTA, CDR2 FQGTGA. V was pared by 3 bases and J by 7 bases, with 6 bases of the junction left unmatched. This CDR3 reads CASSFEAGGPNEQFF. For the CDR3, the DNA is TGTGCCAGCAGCTTCGAAGCGGGGGGGCCGAATGAGCAGTTCTTC.

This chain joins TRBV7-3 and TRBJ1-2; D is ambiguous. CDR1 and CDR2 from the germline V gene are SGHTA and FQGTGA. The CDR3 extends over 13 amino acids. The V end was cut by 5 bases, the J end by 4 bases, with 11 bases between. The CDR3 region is CASSPGVGYGYTF. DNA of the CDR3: TGTGCCAGCAGCCCAGGTGTTGGCTATGGCTACACCTTC.

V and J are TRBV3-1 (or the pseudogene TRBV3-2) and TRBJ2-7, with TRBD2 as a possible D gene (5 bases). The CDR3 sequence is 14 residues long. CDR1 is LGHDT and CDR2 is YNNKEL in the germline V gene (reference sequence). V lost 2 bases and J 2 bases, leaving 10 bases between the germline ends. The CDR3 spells CASSQLARPYEQYF. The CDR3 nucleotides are TGTGCCAGCAGCCAACTAGCAAGACCCTACGAGCAGTACTTC.

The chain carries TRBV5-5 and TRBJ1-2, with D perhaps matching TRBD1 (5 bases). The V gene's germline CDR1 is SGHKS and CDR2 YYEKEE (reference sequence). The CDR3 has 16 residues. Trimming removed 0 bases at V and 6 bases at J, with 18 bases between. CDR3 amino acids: CASSLVWGSNPDGYTF. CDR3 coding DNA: TGTGCCAGCAGCTTGGTTTGGGGCTCCAACCCGGATGGCTACACCTTC.

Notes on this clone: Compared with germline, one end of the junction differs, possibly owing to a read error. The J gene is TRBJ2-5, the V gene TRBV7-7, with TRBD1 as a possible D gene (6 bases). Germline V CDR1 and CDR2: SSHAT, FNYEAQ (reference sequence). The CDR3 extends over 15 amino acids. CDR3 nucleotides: TGTGCTAGCAGCTACGGGGACATCCGAGGGGAGACCCAGTACTTC. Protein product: CASSYGDIRGETQYF.

Written as DNA, the CDR3 is TGTGCCAGCAGCTCCCAAGTGGGCCCTACTTCGGGAGGCTACACCTTC. Translation: CASSSQVGPTSGGYTF. The V gene is TRBV9, the J gene TRBJ1-2; D not resolved. The germline V gene has CDR1 SGDLS and CDR2 YYNGEE. This CDR3 contains 16 residues. V shed 4 bases and J shed 8 bases, with 24 bases lying between them.

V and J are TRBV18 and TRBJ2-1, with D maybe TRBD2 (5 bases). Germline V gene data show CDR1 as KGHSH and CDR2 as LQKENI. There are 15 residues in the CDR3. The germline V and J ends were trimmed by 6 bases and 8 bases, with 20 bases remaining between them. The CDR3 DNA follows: TGTGCCAGCTCGCCAAGCCTTGGGAGTATCGATGAGCAGTTCTTC. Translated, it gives CASSPSLGSIDEQFF.

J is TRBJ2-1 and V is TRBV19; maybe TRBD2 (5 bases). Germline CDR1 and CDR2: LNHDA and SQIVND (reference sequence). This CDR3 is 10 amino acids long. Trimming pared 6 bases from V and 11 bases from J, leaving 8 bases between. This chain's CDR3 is CASSGGQQFF. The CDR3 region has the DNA TGTGCCAGTAGCGGCGGGCAGCAGTTCTTC.

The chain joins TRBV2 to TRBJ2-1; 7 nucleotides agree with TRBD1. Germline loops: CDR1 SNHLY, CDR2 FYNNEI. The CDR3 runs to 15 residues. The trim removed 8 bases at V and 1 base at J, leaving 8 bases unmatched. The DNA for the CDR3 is TGTGCCAGCTCACTTCCGGGACAGTCCTACAATGAGCAGTTCTTC. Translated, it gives CASSLPGQSYNEQFF.

CDR3 nucleotides: TGTGCCAGCAGTTACGCAATCATCGGTGGCTACACCTTC. Translated, it gives CASSYAIIGGYTF. The gene calls are TRBV6-5 and TRBJ1-2; D ambiguous. Germline CDR1 is MNHEY and CDR2 is SVGAGI. The CDR3 covers 13 residues. The V and J ends lost 2 bases and 7 bases respectively, with 11 bases between them.

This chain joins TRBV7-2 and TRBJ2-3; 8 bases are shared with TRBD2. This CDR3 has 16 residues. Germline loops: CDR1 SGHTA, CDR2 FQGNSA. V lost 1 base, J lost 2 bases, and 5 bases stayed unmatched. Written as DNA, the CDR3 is TGTGCCAGCAGCTTAGTTCGCGGGGGGAACACAGATACGCAGTATTTT. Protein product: CASSLVRGGNTDTQYF.

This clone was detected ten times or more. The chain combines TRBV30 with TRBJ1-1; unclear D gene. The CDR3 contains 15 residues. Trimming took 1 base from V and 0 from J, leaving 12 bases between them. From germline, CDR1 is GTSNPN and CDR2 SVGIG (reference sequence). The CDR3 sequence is CAWSAPPAMNTEAFF. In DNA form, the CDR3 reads TGTGCCTGGAGTGCCCCCCCCGCTATGAACACTGAAGCTTTCTTT. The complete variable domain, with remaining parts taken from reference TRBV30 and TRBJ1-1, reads SQTIHQWPATLVQPVGSPLSLECTVEGTSNPNLYWYRQAAGRGLQLLFYSVGIGQISSEVPQNLSASRPQDRQFILSSKKLLLSDSGFYLCAWSAPPAMNTEAFFGQGTRLTVV.

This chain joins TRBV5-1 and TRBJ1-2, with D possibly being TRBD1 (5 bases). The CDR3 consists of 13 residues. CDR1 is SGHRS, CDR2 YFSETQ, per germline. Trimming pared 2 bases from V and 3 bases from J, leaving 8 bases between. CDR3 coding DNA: TGCGCCAGCAGCTTATCACAGGACTATGGCTACACCTTC. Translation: CASSLSQDYGYTF.

CDR3 nucleotides: TGTGCCAGCAGCACAACAGGGTATAGCAATCAGCCCCAGCATTTT. Translation gives CASSTTGYSNQPQHF. The V gene is TRBV2, the J gene TRBJ1-5, with D maybe TRBD1 (6 bases). This CDR3 region has 15 residues. CDR1 is SNHLY and CDR2 is FYNNEI in the germline V gene. V lost 6 bases and J lost 0, with 12 bases in between.

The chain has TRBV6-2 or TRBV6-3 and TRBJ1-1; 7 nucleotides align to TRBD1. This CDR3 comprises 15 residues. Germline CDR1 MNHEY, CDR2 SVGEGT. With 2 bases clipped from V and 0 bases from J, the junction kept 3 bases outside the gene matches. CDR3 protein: CASSYPGQLNTEAFF. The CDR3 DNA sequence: TGTGCCAGCAGTTACCCGGGACAGCTGAACACTGAAGCTTTCTTT.

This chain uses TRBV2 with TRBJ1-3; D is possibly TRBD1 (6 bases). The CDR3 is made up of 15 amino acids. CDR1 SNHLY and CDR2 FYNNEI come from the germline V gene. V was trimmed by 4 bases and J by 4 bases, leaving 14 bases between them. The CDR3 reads CASSASGARGNTIYF. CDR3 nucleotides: TGTGCCAGCAGTGCCTCAGGGGCTCGAGGAAACACCATATATTTT.

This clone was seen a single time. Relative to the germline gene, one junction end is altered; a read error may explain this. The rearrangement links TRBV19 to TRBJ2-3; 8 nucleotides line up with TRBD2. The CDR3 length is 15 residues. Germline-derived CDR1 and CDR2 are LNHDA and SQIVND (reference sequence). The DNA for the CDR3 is TGTGCCAGCAGTACGGCACTAGCGGACACAGATACGCAGTATTTT. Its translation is CASSTALADTDTQYF.

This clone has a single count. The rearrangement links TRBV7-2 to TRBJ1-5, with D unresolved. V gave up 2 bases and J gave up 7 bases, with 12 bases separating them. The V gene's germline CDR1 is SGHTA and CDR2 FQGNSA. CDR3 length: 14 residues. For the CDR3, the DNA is TGTGCCAGCAGCTTAACACAGCTTAACCAGCCCCAGCATTTT. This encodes CASSLTQLNQPQHF.

In nucleotides, the CDR3 is TGCGCCAGCAGCCAAGATACGGTTGCCGATAATTCACCCCTCCACTTT. It is translated as CASSQDTVADNSPLHF. The chain recombines TRBV4-3 with TRBJ1-6; no reliable D call. Trimming took 0 bases from V and 5 from J, leaving 11 bases between them. The CDR3 spans 16 residues. CDR1 is LGHNA, CDR2 YSLEER, per germline.